The sequence of this T cell receptor beta chain was determined in a study of early T cells in non-severe SARS-CoV-2 infection. Study in general: Investigators sequenced bulk RNA drawn from unsorted whole blood, and chains remained unpaired.

The CDR3 is 12 amino acids. Germline V gene lookup returns CDR1 SGHAT and CDR2 FQDESV (reference sequence). V was shortened by 1 base and J by 6 bases, with 7 bases between the two germline ends. TCRdb re-analysed the 5' RACE reads in MiXCR, keeping a single row per CDR3 protein. The sample includes roughly 27,000 distinct CDR3 sequences, less than 10% seen only once; the top ten take roughly 15%. The rearrangement links TRBV11-1 to TRBJ2-7; D is unclear. What was sequenced was whole blood. The receptor was derived from an adult who was a healthcare worker with PCR-confirmed SARS-CoV-2 infection or an uninfected control (not recorded which). The CDR3 DNA reads TGTGCCAGCAGCTTAGTAGGAGTCGAGCAGTACTTC. Protein product: CASSLVGVEQYF.